This is a list of T cell receptor beta chains from one sample in a study of blood T cell repertoires in COVID-19. TCRdb's table, derived via immunoSEQ multiplex PCR, lists solely in-frame clones and lacks some. The sample consists of 310,000 or so clones, over 75% of them appearing once. The source material was peripheral blood. The receptor set was obtained from a woman aged 45-65 years with active or convalescent COVID-19. CDR3s include the opening cysteine and the closing phenylalanine or tryptophan. The D gene is left open where the match is weak.

V gene	J gene	D gene	CDR3 protein	CDR3 DNA
TRBV6-2/TRBV6-3	TRBJ2-3	TRBD1	CASSYSRGSSTDTQYF	TGTGCCAGCAGTTACTCCAGGGGGTCTAGCACAGATACGCAGTATTTT
TRBV6-1	TRBJ1-2	TRBD1	CASSETGTGANYGYTF	TGTGCCAGCAGTGAGACAGGGACGGGGGCTAACTATGGCTACACCTTC
TRBV2	TRBJ1-2	-	CASSPVADGYTF	TGTGCCAGCAGCCCCGTGGCAGATGGCTACACCTTC
TRBV30	TRBJ1-6	TRBD1	CAWKNRGTYNSPLHF	TGTGCCTGGAAGAACAGGGGTACCTATAATTCACCCCTCCACTTT
TRBV9	TRBJ2-7	TRBD2	CASSSRDYSYEQYF	TGTGCCAGCAGCTCCCGGGACTACTCCTACGAGCAGTACTTC
TRBV28	TRBJ1-2	-	CASSLSLQGNYGYTF	TGTGCCAGCAGTTTGTCTCTACAGGGAAACTATGGCTACACCTTC
TRBV7-9	TRBJ1-5	-	CASSVDSPNQPQHF	TGTGCCAGCAGCGTTGACAGCCCCAATCAGCCCCAGCATTTT
TRBV9	TRBJ1-5	-	CASSVATYRQGRGQPQHF	TGTGCCAGCAGCGTAGCTACTTATCGGCAGGGTAGGGGTCAGCCCCAGCATTTT
TRBV15	TRBJ1-2	-	CATSRAADAPNYGYTF	TGTGCCACCAGCAGAGCAGCGGACGCCCCTAACTATGGCTACACCTTC
TRBV28	TRBJ2-3	-	CASSLLGASTDTQYF	TGTGCCAGCAGTTTATTAGGGGCTAGCACAGATACGCAGTATTTT
TRBV7-3	TRBJ2-1	-	CASSPGVGGVYNEQFF	TGTGCCAGCAGCCCGGGCGTGGGCGGGGTTTACAATGAGCAGTTCTTC